This is a list of T cell receptor beta chains from one sample in a study of blood T cell repertoires in COVID-19. This table comes from immunoSEQ multiplex PCR, and its TCRdb copy is limited to in-frame clones, with some not included. The sample records more than 300,000 clones, 90% to 95% being singletons. Sequencing was performed on PBMCs or T cells enriched from blood (not recorded which). The origin of the receptors is a woman aged 40 to 50 who had been exposed to COVID-19. Each CDR3 is given with its conserved first and last residue. D genes are given only for firm matches. Not all rows give a size; the values are once, few, many and, for expanded clones, a class.

j_call: TRBJ1-1
d_call: NA
clone_size: NA
v_call: TRBV19
cdr3_nt: TGTGCCAGCCGATACGCCAGGGTTGGCACTGAAGCTTTCTTT
cdr3_aa: CASRYARVGTEAFF

j_call: TRBJ1-4
d_call: NA
clone_size: NA
v_call: TRBV20-1
cdr3_nt: TGCAGTGCTAGAGACCTTGAAAAACTGTTTTTT
cdr3_aa: CSARDLEKLFF

j_call: TRBJ2-1
d_call: NA
clone_size: few
v_call: TRBV9
cdr3_nt: TGTGCCAGCAGCCCTATTGTGACTAGCAATGAGCAGTTCTTC
cdr3_aa: CASSPIVTSNEQFF

j_call: TRBJ1-3
d_call: TRBD1
clone_size: NA
v_call: TRBV7-9
cdr3_nt: TGTGCCAGCAGCTTCGGGACAGGGGCGATAGGAAACACCATATATTTT
cdr3_aa: CASSFGTGAIGNTIYF

j_call: TRBJ1-1
d_call: NA
clone_size: NA
v_call: TRBV7-9
cdr3_nt: TGTGCCAGCAGCCCTGGAGGAACGAACACTGAAGCTTTCTTT
cdr3_aa: CASSPGGTNTEAFF

j_call: TRBJ1-4
d_call: NA
clone_size: NA
v_call: TRBV19
cdr3_nt: TGTGCCAGTAGTAAAGCCAGGCCCCCGGATGAAAAACTGTTTTTT
cdr3_aa: CASSKARPPDEKLFF

j_call: TRBJ2-1
d_call: TRBD1
clone_size: NA
v_call: TRBV2
cdr3_nt: TGTGCCAGCAGTGACATAGGGGGCGCGGGCAATGAGCAGTTCTTC
cdr3_aa: CASSDIGGAGNEQFF

j_call: TRBJ2-3
d_call: TRBD2
clone_size: NA
v_call: TRBV19
cdr3_nt: TGTGCCAGTAGTATACCCCGCGGACTAGCGGGGGCAGATACGCAGTATTTT
cdr3_aa: CASSIPRGLAGADTQYF

j_call: TRBJ1-4
d_call: NA
clone_size: NA
v_call: TRBV5-4
cdr3_nt: TGTGCCAGCAGCTTTGGCACAGCCTCTCCGAAAAAACTGTTTTTT
cdr3_aa: CASSFGTASPKKLFF

j_call: TRBJ1-2
d_call: NA
clone_size: NA
v_call: TRBV18
cdr3_nt: TGTGCCAGCTCACCACCCCCAGAAAACTATGGCTACACCTTC
cdr3_aa: CASSPPPENYGYTF

j_call: TRBJ1-2
d_call: TRBD1
clone_size: NA
v_call: TRBV7-8
cdr3_nt: TGTGCCAGCAGTGGAGCAGGGGGTAACTATGGCTACACCTTC
cdr3_aa: CASSGAGGNYGYTF

j_call: TRBJ2-1
d_call: NA
clone_size: once
v_call: TRBV27
cdr3_nt: TGTGCCAGCAGTTTCAGGGATCACAATGAGCAGTTCTTC
cdr3_aa: CASSFRDHNEQFF

j_call: TRBJ2-7
d_call: TRBD1
clone_size: NA
v_call: TRBV5-1
cdr3_nt: TGCGCCAGCACTGGGACAGGGAGTTCATACGAGCAGTACTTC
cdr3_aa: CASTGTGSSYEQYF